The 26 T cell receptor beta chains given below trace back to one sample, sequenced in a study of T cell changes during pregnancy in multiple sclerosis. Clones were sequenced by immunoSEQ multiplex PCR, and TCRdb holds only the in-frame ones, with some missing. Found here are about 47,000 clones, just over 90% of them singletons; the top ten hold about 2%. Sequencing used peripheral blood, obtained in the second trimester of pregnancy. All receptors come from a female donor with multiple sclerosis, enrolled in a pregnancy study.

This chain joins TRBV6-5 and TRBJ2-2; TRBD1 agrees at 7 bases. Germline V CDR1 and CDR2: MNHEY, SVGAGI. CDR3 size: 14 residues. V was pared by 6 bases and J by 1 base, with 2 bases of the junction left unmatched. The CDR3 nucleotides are TGTGCCAGCAGAAGGACAGGGAACACCGGGGAGCTGTTTTTT. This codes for CASRRTGNTGELFF.

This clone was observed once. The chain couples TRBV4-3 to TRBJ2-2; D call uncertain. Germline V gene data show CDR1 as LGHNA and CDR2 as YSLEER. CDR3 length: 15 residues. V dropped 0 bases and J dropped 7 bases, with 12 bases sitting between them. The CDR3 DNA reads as TGCGCCAGCAGCCAAGATTGGCTAGGTGGCGGGGAGCTGTTTTTT. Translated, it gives CASSQDWLGGGELFF.

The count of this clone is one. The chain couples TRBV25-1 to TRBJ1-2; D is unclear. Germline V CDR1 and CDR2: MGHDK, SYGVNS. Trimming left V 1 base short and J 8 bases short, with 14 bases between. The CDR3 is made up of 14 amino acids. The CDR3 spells CASSELADVWGYTF. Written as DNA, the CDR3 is TGTGCCAGCAGTGAATTAGCAGATGTCTGGGGCTACACCTTC.

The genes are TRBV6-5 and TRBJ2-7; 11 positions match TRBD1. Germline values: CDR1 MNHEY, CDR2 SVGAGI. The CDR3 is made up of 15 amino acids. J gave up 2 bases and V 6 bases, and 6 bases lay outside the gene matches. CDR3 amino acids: CASRERDRGTYEQYF. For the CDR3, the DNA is TGTGCCAGCAGGGAGCGGGACAGGGGGACCTACGAGCAGTACTTC.

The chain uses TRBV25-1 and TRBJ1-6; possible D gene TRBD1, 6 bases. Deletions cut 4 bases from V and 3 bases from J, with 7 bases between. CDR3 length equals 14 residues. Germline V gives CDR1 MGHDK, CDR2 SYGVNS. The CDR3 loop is CASSVQGYNSPLHF. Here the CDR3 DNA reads TGTGCCAGCAGTGTACAGGGCTATAATTCACCCCTCCACTTT.

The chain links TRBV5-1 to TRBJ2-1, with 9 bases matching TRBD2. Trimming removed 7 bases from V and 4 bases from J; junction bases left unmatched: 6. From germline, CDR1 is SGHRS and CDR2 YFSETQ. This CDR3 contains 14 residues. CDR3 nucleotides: TGCGCCAGCTCTCCGGGACTAGCTTACAATGAGCAGTTCTTC. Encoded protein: CASSPGLAYNEQFF.

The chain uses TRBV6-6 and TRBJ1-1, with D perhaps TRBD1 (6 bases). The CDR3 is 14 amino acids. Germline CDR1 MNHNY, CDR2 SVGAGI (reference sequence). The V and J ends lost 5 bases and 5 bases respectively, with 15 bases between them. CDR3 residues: CASSKTGLRTEAFF. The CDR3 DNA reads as TGTGCCAGCAGTAAGACAGGTTTGAGGACTGAAGCTTTCTTT.

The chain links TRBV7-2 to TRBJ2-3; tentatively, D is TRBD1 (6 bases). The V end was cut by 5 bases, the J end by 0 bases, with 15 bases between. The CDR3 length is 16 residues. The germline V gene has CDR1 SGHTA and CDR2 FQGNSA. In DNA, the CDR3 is TGTGCCAGCAGCCCGGCCGGGACAACTAGCACAGATACGCAGTATTTT. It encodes CASSPAGTTSTDTQYF.

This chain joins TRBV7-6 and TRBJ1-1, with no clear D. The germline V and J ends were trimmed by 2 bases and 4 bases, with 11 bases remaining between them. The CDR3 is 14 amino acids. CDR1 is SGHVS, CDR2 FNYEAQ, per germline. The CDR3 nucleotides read TGTGCCAGCAGCTTAAGCGCGGGCGTCACTGAAGCTTTCTTT. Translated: CASSLSAGVTEAFF. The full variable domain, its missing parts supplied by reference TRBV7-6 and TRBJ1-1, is GAGVSQSPRYKVTKRGQDVALRCDPISGHVSLYWYRQALGQGPEFLTYFNYEAQQDKSGLPNDRFSAERPEGSISTLTIQRTEQRDSAMYRCASSLSAGVTEAFFGQGTRLTVV.

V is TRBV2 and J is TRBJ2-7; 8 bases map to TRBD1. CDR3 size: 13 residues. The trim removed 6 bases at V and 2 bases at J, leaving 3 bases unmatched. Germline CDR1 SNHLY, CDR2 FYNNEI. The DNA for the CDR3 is TGTGCCAGCAGGAAGGGACAGGCCTACGAGCAGTACTTC. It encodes CASRKGQAYEQYF.

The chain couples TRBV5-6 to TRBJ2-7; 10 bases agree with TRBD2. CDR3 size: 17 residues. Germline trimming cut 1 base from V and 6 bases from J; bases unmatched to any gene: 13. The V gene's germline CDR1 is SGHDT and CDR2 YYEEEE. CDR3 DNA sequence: TGTGCCAGCAGCTTGTTTGGAGCTTTACTAGCGGGAAGCGAGCAGTACTTC. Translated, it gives CASSLFGALLAGSEQYF.

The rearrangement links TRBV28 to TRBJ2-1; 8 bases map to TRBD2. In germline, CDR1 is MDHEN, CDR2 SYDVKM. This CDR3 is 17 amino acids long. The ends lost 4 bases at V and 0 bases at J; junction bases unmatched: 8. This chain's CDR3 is CASSSSGSSSSYNEQFF. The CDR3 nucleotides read TGTGCCAGCAGTTCCAGCGGGAGCTCAAGCTCCTACAATGAGCAGTTCTTC.

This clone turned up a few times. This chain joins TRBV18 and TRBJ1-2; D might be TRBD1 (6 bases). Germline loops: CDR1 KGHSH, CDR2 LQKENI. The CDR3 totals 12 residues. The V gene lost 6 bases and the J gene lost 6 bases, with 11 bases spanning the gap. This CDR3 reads CASSLRTDGYTF. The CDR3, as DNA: TGTGCCAGCTCTCTCCGGACAGATGGCTACACCTTC.

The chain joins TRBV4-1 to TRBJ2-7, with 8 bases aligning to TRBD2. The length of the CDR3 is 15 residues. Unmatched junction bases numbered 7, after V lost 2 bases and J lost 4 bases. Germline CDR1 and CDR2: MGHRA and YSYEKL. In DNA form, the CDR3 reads TGCGCCAGCAGCCAAAGCCCTAGCGGGCAGTACGAGCAGTACTTC. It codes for CASSQSPSGQYEQYF.

The CDR3 here is CASSERVVAGLNEQFF. CDR3 nucleotide sequence: TGTGCCAGCAGTGAACGGGTGGTAGCGGGACTGAATGAGCAGTTCTTC. The chain uses TRBV2 and TRBJ2-1; 8 bases are a match to TRBD2. The CDR3 runs 16 residues. The V gene's germline CDR1 is SNHLY and CDR2 FYNNEI. The ends lost 2 bases at V and 7 bases at J; junction bases unmatched: 10.

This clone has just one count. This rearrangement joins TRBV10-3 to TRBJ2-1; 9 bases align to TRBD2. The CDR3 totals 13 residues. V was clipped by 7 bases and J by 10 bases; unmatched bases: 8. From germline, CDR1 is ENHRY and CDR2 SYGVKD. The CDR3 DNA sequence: TGTGCCATCACTAGATTGGCGGGAGGGGAGCAGTTCTTC. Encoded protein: CAITRLAGGEQFF.

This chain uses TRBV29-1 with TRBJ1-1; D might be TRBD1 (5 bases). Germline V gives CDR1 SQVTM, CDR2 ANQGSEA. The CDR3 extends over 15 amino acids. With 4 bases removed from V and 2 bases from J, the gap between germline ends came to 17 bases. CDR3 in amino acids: CSVAPRLTVNTEAFF. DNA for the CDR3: TGCAGCGTTGCCCCGCGACTGACAGTAAACACTGAAGCTTTCTTT. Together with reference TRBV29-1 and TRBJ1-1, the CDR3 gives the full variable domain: SAVISQKPSRDICQRGTSLTIQCQVDSQVTMMFWYRQQPGQSLTLIATANQGSEATYESGFVIDKFPISRPNLTFSTLTVSNMSPEDSSIYLCSVAPRLTVNTEAFFGQGTRLTVV.

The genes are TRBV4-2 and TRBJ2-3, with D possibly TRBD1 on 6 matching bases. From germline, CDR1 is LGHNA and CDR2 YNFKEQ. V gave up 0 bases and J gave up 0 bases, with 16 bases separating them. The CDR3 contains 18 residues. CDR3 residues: CASSQESRGLGSTDTQYF. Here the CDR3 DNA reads TGTGCCAGCAGCCAAGAATCTAGGGGGTTGGGTAGCACAGATACGCAGTATTTT.

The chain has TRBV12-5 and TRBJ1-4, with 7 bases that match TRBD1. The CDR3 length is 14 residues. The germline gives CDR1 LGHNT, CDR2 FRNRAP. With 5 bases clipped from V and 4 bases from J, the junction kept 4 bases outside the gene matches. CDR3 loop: CASGPGTVNEKLFF. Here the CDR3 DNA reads TGTGCTAGTGGTCCCGGGACAGTTAATGAAAAACTGTTTTTT.

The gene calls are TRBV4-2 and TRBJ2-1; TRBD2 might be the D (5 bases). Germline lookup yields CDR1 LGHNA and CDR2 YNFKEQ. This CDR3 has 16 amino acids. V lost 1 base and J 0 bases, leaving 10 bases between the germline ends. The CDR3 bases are TGTGCCAGCAGCCAAGCCCCGGCGGGCTCCTACAATGAGCAGTTCTTC. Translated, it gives CASSQAPAGSYNEQFF.

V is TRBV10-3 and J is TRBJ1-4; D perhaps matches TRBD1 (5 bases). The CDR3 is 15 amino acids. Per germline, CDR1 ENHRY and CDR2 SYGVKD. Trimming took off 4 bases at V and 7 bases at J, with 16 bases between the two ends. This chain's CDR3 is CAISGRGEGREKLFF. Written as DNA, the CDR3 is TGTGCCATCAGTGGCCGAGGGGAGGGGCGTGAAAAACTGTTTTTT.

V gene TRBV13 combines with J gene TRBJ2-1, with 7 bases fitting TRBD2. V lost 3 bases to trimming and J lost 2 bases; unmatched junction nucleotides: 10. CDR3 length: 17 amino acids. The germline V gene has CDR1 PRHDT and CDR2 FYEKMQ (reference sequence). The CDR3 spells CASSLVPRGTPYNEQFF. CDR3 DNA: TGTGCCAGCAGCTTGGTGCCGCGGGGGACGCCCTACAATGAGCAGTTCTTC.

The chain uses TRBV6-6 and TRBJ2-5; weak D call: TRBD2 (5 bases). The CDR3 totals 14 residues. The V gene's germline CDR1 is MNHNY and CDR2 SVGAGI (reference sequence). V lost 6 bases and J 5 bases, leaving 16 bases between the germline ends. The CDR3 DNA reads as TGTGCCAGCAGGGCGATGCGGGCGGCGGAGACCCAGTACTTC. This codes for CASRAMRAAETQYF.

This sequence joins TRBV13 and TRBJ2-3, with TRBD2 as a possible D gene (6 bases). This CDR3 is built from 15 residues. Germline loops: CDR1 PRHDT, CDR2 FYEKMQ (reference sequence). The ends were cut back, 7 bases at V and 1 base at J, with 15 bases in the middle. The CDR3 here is CASTVLAGRTDTQYF. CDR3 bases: TGTGCCAGCACCGTACTAGCAGGCCGCACAGATACGCAGTATTTT.

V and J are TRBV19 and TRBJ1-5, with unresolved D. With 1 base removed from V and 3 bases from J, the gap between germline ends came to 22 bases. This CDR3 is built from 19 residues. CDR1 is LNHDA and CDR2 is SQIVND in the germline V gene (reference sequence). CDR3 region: CASSIASSSGGSYNQPQHF. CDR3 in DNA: TGTGCCAGTAGTATAGCCTCCTCCTCAGGTGGGAGTTACAATCAGCCCCAGCATTTT.

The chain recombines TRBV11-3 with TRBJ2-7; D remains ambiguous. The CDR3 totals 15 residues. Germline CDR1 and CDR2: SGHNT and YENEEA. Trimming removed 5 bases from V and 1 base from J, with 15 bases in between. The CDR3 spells CASSPLDWRSYEQYF. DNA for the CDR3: TGTGCCAGCAGCCCTCTAGACTGGCGGTCCTACGAGCAGTACTTC.